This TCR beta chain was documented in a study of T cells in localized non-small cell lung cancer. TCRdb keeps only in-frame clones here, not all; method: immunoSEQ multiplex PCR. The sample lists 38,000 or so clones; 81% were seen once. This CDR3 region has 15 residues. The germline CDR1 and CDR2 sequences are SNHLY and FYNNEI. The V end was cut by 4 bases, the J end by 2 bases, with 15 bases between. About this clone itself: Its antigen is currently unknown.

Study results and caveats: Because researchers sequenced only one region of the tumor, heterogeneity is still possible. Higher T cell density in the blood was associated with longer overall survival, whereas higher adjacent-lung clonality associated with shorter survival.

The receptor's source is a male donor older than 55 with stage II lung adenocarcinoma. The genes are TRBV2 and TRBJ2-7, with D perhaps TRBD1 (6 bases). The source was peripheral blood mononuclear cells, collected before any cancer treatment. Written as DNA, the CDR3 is TGTGCCAGCAGTGTAATAGGGGGTCCAACCTACGAGCAGTACTTC. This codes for CASSVIGGPTYEQYF.